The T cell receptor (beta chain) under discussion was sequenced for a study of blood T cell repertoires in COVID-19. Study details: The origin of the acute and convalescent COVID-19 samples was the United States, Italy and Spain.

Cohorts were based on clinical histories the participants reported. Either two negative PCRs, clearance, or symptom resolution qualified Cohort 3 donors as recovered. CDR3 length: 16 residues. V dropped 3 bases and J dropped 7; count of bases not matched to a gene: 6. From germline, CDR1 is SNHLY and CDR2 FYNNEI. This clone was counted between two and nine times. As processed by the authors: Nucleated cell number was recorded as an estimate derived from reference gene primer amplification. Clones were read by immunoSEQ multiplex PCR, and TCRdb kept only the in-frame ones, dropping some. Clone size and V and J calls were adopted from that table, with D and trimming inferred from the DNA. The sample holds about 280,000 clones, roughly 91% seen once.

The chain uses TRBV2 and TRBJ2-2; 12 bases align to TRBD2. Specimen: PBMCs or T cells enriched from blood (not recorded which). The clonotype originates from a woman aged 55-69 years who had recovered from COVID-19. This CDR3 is CASSDRLAGVSGELFF. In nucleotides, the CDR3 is TGTGCCAGCAGTGACCGACTAGCGGGAGTGAGCGGGGAGCTGTTTTTT.